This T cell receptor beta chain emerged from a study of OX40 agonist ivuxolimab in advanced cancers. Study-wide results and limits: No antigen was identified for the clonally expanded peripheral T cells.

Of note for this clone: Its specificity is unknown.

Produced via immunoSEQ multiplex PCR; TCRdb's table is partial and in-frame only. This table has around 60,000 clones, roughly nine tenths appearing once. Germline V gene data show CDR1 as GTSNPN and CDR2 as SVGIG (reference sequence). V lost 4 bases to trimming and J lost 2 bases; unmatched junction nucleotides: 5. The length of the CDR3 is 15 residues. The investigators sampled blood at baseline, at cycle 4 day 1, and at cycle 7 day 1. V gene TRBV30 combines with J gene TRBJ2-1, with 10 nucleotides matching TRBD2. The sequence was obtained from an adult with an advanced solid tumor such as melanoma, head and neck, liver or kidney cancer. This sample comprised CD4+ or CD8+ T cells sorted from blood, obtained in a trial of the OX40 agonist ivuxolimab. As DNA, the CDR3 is TGTGCCTGGAATAAGGGACTAGCGCCCTACAATGAGCAGTTCTTC. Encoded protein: CAWNKGLAPYNEQFF.